The 9 T cell receptor beta chains listed next were all sequenced from one sample in a study of T cell responses to AZD1222 COVID-19 vaccine. The assay was immunoSEQ multiplex PCR, and TCRdb's table has in-frame clones only and misses some. The table includes 100,000 or so clones, approximately 87% detected once. Sequences were derived from peripheral blood, sampled on day 0 of AZD1222 vaccination. These receptors were obtained from an adult in good health.

This clone was seen only a few times. V and J are TRBV19 and TRBJ2-3, with D perhaps TRBD2 (6 bases). The CDR3 is 15 residues long. With 5 bases removed from V and 0 bases from J, the gap between germline ends came to 12 bases. Germline loops: CDR1 LNHDA, CDR2 SQIVND (reference sequence). The CDR3 DNA reads TGTGCCAGTAGTTGGGGGGAAGGGAGCACAGATACGCAGTATTTT. It translates to CASSWGEGSTDTQYF.

This chain uses TRBV9 with TRBJ2-1; no clear D gene. The length of the CDR3 is 15 residues. From germline, CDR1 is SGDLS and CDR2 YYNGEE. The germline V and J ends were trimmed by 3 bases and 4 bases, with 14 bases remaining between them. For the CDR3, the DNA is TGTGCCAGCAGCGGGGGATTGTCAGCATACAATGAGCAGTTCTTC. This gives the protein CASSGGLSAYNEQFF. The whole variable domain, remainder taken from reference TRBV9 and TRBJ2-1, is DSGVTQTPKHLITATGQRVTLRCSPRSGDLSVYWYQQSLDQGLQFLIQYYNGEERAKGNILERFSAQQFPDLHSELNLSSLELGDSALYFCASSGGLSAYNEQFFGPGTRLTVL.

CDR3 in DNA: TGTGCCAGTAAACCGGGACAGGGAGGCTACACCTTC. Its protein product is CASKPGQGGYTF. This sequence joins TRBV6-5 and TRBJ1-2; 9 bases are a match to TRBD1. From germline, CDR1 is MNHEY and CDR2 SVGAGI. J lost 8 bases, V lost 9 bases, and 7 bases had no gene match. The CDR3 length is 12 residues.

This clone was found a few times. This chain uses TRBV7-9 with TRBJ1-1; TRBD1 matches at 7 bases. Per the germline V gene, CDR1 is SEHNR and CDR2 is FQNEAQ (reference sequence). The V gene end was trimmed by 5 bases and the J gene end by 4 bases; junction bases not matched to a gene: 10. This CDR3 has 15 amino acids. The CDR3 loop reads CASSRGGGKITEAFF. CDR3 in DNA: TGTGCCAGCAGCAGAGGGGGCGGGAAGATCACTGAAGCTTTCTTT.

The gene calls are TRBV12-3 or TRBV12-4 and TRBJ2-1; D perhaps matches TRBD2 (5 bases). CDR3 length equals 12 residues. With 2 bases removed from V and 8 bases from J, the gap between germline ends came to 7 bases. The CDR3 nucleotides read TGTGCCAGCAGTTTAACTAGGGATGAGCAGTTCTTC. It yields the protein CASSLTRDEQFF.

This sequence joins TRBV7-6 and TRBJ2-5; tentative D call: TRBD1 (5 bases). Per germline, CDR1 SGHVS and CDR2 FNYEAQ. The CDR3 consists of 13 residues. The V gene lost 4 bases and the J gene lost 5 bases, with 11 bases spanning the gap. CDR3 residues: CASSSQGTETQYF. DNA of the CDR3: TGTGCCAGCAGCTCTCAGGGAACGGAGACCCAGTACTTC.

The rearrangement links TRBV6-5 to TRBJ1-2; TRBD1 agrees at 7 bases. The CDR3 has 13 residues. Losses at the gene ends were 7 bases for V and 8 bases for J; bases not matched to a gene: 10. The V gene's germline CDR1 is MNHEY and CDR2 SVGAGI. The CDR3 loop is CASTKQGRFGYTF. The CDR3 nucleotides read TGTGCCAGCACCAAACAGGGGCGTTTCGGCTACACCTTC.

The V call is TRBV10-2, the J call TRBJ2-7; 7 nucleotides line up with TRBD2. V lost 6 bases, J lost 1 base, and 3 bases stayed unmatched. The CDR3 sequence is 13 residues long. CDR1 and CDR2 from the germline V gene are WSHSY and SAAADI. DNA for the CDR3: TGCGCCAGCAGAGCGGGGACTTCCTACGAGCAGTACTTC. Translated: CASRAGTSYEQYF.

The V call is TRBV11-2, the J call TRBJ2-7, with D unresolved. CDR1 and CDR2 from the germline V gene are SGHAT and FQNNGV. Trimming took off 3 bases at V and 4 bases at J, with 10 bases between the two ends. The length of the CDR3 is 13 residues. The CDR3, as DNA: TGTGCCAGCAGCTTGCAACAAGGATACGAGCAGTACTTC. Translation gives CASSLQQGYEQYF. The full variable domain, completed using reference TRBV11-2 and TRBJ2-7, is EAGVAQSPRYKIIEKRQSVAFWCNPISGHATLYWYQQILGQGPKLLIQFQNNGVVDDSQLPKDRFSAERLKGVDSTLKIQPAKLEDSAVYLCASSLQQGYEQYFGPGTRLTVT.